These T cell receptor beta chains were read from a single sample in a study of blood T cell repertoires in COVID-19. Measured with immunoSEQ multiplex PCR; TCRdb has only the in-frame clones, and not every one. The table lists about 170,000 clones, roughly four fifths of them singletons. Sequences were obtained from peripheral blood. These receptors came from a man aged 35-49 years who had recovered from COVID-19. Both conserved end residues are part of each CDR3. Fields, in order: V gene, CDR3 protein.

V: TRBV2; CDR3: CASSSLDPGNEQFF
V: TRBV19; CDR3: CASSRGRGYEQYF
V: TRBV7-6; CDR3: CASSLGGGGGYEQYF
V: TRBV7-2; CDR3: CASSLQNSYGYTF
V: TRBV4-2; CDR3: CASSQVFDRGTAQYF
V: TRBV7-8; CDR3: CASSRLFGTEAFF
V: TRBV9; CDR3: CASSVERNTEAFF
V: TRBV28; CDR3: CASSSPGGENYGYTF
V: TRBV7-2; CDR3: CASSRQGVSYGYTF
V: TRBV9; CDR3: CASSVVGQGDSPLHF
V: TRBV5-1; CDR3: CASRNLGGTQETQYF
V: TRBV9; CDR3: CASSVGGSGIADTQYF
V: TRBV4-2; CDR3: CASSRGAGSTDTQYF
V: TRBV14; CDR3: CASSQGLVTGELFF
V: TRBV6-5; CDR3: CASRPTGPYEQYF
V: TRBV19; CDR3: CASSMAANYGYTF
V: TRBV30; CDR3: CAWSAQVGEQYF
V: TRBV28; CDR3: CASSSRGQGSNYGYTF
V: TRBV11-3; CDR3: CASSLLGQGYEQYF
V: TRBV28; CDR3: CASSPMYNEQFF
V: TRBV2; CDR3: CASSEVGGYTDTQYF
V: TRBV28; CDR3: CATTPGVYGYTF
V: TRBV10-1; CDR3: CASSVGQGRYIQYF
V: TRBV7-9; CDR3: CAGVSYNSDNEQFF
V: TRBV3-1/TRBV3-2; CDR3: CASRKREPSYEQYF
V: TRBV9; CDR3: CASSVGAGARTEAFF
V: TRBV19; CDR3: CASSGAPGTAFLF
V: TRBV11-2; CDR3: CASSLYRGGNEQFF
V: TRBV18; CDR3: CASSPGASSPLHF
V: TRBV7-2; CDR3: CASTHGGGSLKYF
V: TRBV3-1/TRBV3-2; CDR3: CASSLGTTNYNEQFF
V: TRBV19; CDR3: CASSIYPRDRAGTKNIQYF
V: TRBV29-1; CDR3: CSAVGLAGFIETQYF
V: TRBV6-6; CDR3: CASRVNNGEDTQYF
V: TRBV6-1; CDR3: CASRGVGTEAFF
V: TRBV6-6; CDR3: CASSLSPGTSNSEQYF
V: TRBV11-3; CDR3: CASSELQETQYF
V: TRBV29-1; CDR3: CSVPLAALSEQFF
V: TRBV4-1; CDR3: CASSQDTAYNSPLHF
V: TRBV7-9; CDR3: CASRPQTGLTEKLFF
V: TRBV9; CDR3: CASSIFGGTEAFF
V: TRBV19; CDR3: CASSTFGTGGYEQYF
V: TRBV4-3; CDR3: CASSQAATGKNKISYEQYF
V: TRBV15; CDR3: CATSRDRNPTGLFAKLFF
V: TRBV4-3; CDR3: CASSQQARGDTQYF
V: TRBV4-1; CDR3: CASSQEEDYTWDSVYNEQFF
V: TRBV19; CDR3: CASSITSGGFQQFF
V: TRBV6-1; CDR3: CASSEQPDPPGYEQYF
V: TRBV25-1; CDR3: CASSEWDSLSPLHF
V: TRBV4-1; CDR3: CASSQKGPVGNYEQYF
V: TRBV10-3; CDR3: CAITEPGYNEQFF
V: TRBV7-9; CDR3: CASTLGTSPQETQYF
V: TRBV7-9; CDR3: CASSSLEATNEKLFF
V: TRBV6-5; CDR3: CASRLAGGPNEQFF
V: TRBV29-1; CDR3: CSAKTVYEQYF
V: TRBV19; CDR3: CASSRQGAMPGLAGGPTDTQYF
V: TRBV2; CDR3: CASSDYGPNTEAFF
V: TRBV7-9; CDR3: CASSTGQGATDTQYF
V: TRBV9; CDR3: CASSYRDASLGDKNIQYF
V: TRBV9; CDR3: CASSVTNGLARGGYNEQFF